This T cell receptor beta chain comes out of a study of cytomegalovirus exposure and HLA in healthy donors (dated by TCRdb to between 2016 and 2019). Looking at the study overall: An earlier analysis of some 500 of the donors reported about 250 Gb of sequence data and roughly 100 million unique TCR beta sequences from about 180 million T cells. An early release that covered 500 to 800 HLA-typed donors contained around 300 gigabases of sequencing data and 80 million or so unique TCR sequences. Among the roughly 400 genotyped donors, around 81% belonged to the genetic ancestry cluster associated with self-reported Caucasian donors. The study was designed to test whether signatures of past pathogen exposure could be identified by cataloging public T cell receptors. The T cell repertoires of 700 or so subjects were profiled by immunosequencing and related to cytomegalovirus serostatus. A separate validation cohort of over a hundred different subjects was used in addition to the approximately 670-subject first cohort. To predict cytomegalovirus infection status, the study combined high-throughput TCR immunosequencing, statistical association of individual TCRs with disease status, and machine learning. A later analysis re-examined previously published TCR beta repertoires from over 500 donors and added high-resolution HLA genotyping to investigate patterns of TCR occurrence. The later analysis used no new phenotypic data to find candidate immune exposures, relying instead on TCR beta sequences and their occurrence across donors. To decide whether each TCR beta V gene segment behaved as functional or pseudogenic, an earlier analysis of approximately 590 of the donors relied on high-throughput TCR beta sequencing. Donor age, sex, ethnicity and CMV serostatus were collected together with the repertoire data. In a later genetic analysis, genome-wide SNP genotypes for 398 of the 666 donors were used, and that subset was treated as a discovery cohort. All discovery cohort repertoires had been generated using a single sequencing platform. Class I and class II HLA loci were covered by the typing at four-digit resolution. The number of typed donors differed by locus: about 620-640 for A, B, C, DRB1 and DQB1; some 540 for DQA1; 606 for DPA1; and roughly 470 for DPB1. Roughly 5 DR-DQ haplotypes were handled as single units for association and clustering, since linkage in the cohort was strong. Among a few hundred genotyped donors of the cohort, an average of around 240,000 unique TCR beta nucleotide sequences were sequenced per donor, 15% to 20% of them non-productive.

The method was the immunoSEQ multiplex PCR assay. The multiplex PCR relied on a mix of 60 forward primers for TCR Vbeta segments and 13 reverse primers for TCR Jbeta segments. A multiplex PCR assay on genomic DNA amplified the CDR3 region of rearranged TCR beta genes. The Illumina HiSeq System was used to sequence the amplified TCR beta libraries as 87-base-pair reads. On the study's bioinformatics: In a later analysis, 70 million to 95 million unique TCR beta chains were counted across the 650 to 750 repertoires, and roughly 10 million of these chains were shared by at least two donors. To remove PCR and sequencing errors, raw reads were error-corrected and collapsed into unique sequences using a nearest-neighbor algorithm that merged closely related sequences. Alignment of CDR3 sequences to IMGT reference sequences was used to assign V, D and J gene segments. For a sequence to be retained, a match of at least six nucleotides was required to both a V gene segment and a J gene segment. Rearrangements were classified as productive when the CDR3 lacked stop codons and remained in frame with V and J, and all other rearrangements were classified as non-productive. CDR3 was defined by IMGT convention, running from the second conserved V-encoded cysteine to the conserved J-encoded phenylalanine. The earlier analysis of some 580 of the donors excluded any sequence lacking an unambiguous match to a single V gene segment. An earlier analysis of several hundred of the donors classified V segments as functional when productive rearrangements were above 56.7% and as segregating when the standard deviation between donors was above 5%. A statistical classification framework was built to diagnose cytomegalovirus status from the catalog of TCR beta chain sequences. In a later analysis, V and J genes were assigned by comparing TCR nucleotide sequences against IMGT/GENE-DB human TR gene sequences. In a later analysis, CDR3 sequences and most-parsimonious VDJ recombination scenarios were assigned using the TCRdist pipeline. In a later analysis, each TCR beta chain was defined by its CDR3 amino acid sequence together with its V-gene family, and reads lacking a unique V-gene family were excluded. To address suspected cross-contamination and a sequencing artifact, a later analysis removed 592 highly shared, low-generation-probability nucleotide sequences. In a later analysis, a clonal expansion index was calculated for each public chain from normalized within-repertoire ranks of inferred template counts. In a later analysis, generation probabilities were computed using a VDJ recombination model fitted to out-of-frame rearrangements, and the results were checked against IGoR. In a later analysis, hypergeometric tests were used to score TCR-TCR, TCR-HLA and TCR-CMV co-occurrence, with a repertoire-size bias correction applied to TCR pairs. A later analysis estimated false discovery rates by permuting HLA or CMV assignments 20 times. In a later analysis, co-occurring TCRs were grouped using DBSCAN, with TCRdist sequence similarity added in when clustering inside HLA-allele-positive subsets. Repertoires with fewer than 30,000 or more than 120,000 public chains were left out of co-occurrence clustering, as were roughly five repertoires with anomalous nucleotide sharing. TCRdb holds this immuneACCESS table with in-frame rearrangements only. Some clones are missing; in checked studies, unresolved V genes explain under half, and the rest has no known cause. The D gene and trimming were derived from the DNA, and the V and J assignments and clone size from that table. For this sample the table gives some 120,000 clones, of which 15% were detected only once. The top ten clonotypes cover roughly 2% of the sample.

For this chain, trimming is 6 bases at the V end and 3 bases at the J end, and the number of junction bases without a gene match is 9. The CDR3 measures 16 amino acids from cysteine to phenylalanine. Just the 48-base CDR3 DNA is kept, in frame starting at base 1. Sequences WSHSY (CDR1) and SAAADI (CDR2) are obtained from the germline V gene. A word on this clone: Its antigen remains undetermined. Qualities for individual bases were not recorded, and no much larger clone is one base off.

The cohort was made up of approximately 670 healthy bone marrow donors. At the time of sampling, all cohort members were nominally healthy, though unrecorded immune exposures were likely present. The donor tested CMV seronegative and was one of the 352 seronegative cohort members. A peripheral blood sample was collected from each donor, and TCR beta sequencing was performed on peripheral blood mononuclear cells. Genomic DNA extraction from the blood cell samples was performed with the Qiagen DNeasy Blood Extraction Kit. Overall study results and their limits: A later analysis found that most CMV-associated TCR beta chains appeared HLA-restricted, with HLA associations seemingly driven largely by CMV exposure. In a later analysis, HLA-associated TCR beta chains showed more clonal expansion and lower generation probabilities than non-associated chains that were equally common. The authors suggested that the approach could potentially be extended to other disease states and immunological phenotypes. In this cohort, only TCR beta chains were sequenced, and detectable features were limited by the absence of alpha or paired-chain data. In vitro tests confirmed that three of the cytomegalovirus-associated TCR beta chains recognize cytomegalovirus antigens. Over 15 rarely observed V segments, including chromosome 9 orphons, were excluded from the earlier analysis of about 610 of the donors because counts were too low. Specific HLA alleles were associated with around 18,000 TCR beta sequences at a false discovery rate of 0.05 in a later analysis. Strong co-occurrence of HLA alleles, especially DR and DQ, made assigning TCR associations to individual alleles difficult. In an earlier analysis of some 500 of the donors, most TCR beta V segments appeared in productive rearrangements about 87% or about 30% of the time, broadly matching IMGT annotations. Most TCR sequences were observed very rarely across donors, whereas some public TCRs were present in many individuals. The study gave a list of about 160 TCR beta chains associated with cytomegalovirus. The classifier was reported to diagnose cytomegalovirus status with high specificity and sensitivity in both the original and validation cohorts. Some IMGT-functional V segments, including TRBV6-2 and TRBV6-3, could not be distinguished by the 87-base-pair reads and were therefore excluded. Roughly uniform sequencing depth across donors was assumed in presence/absence analyses, although this assumption may not hold. A cluster of highly shared sequence variants was judged likely to be a technical artifact of the sequencing pipeline. In a later analysis, several top co-occurrence clusters were reported to appear linked to parvovirus B19, influenza, CMV and Epstein-Barr virus. For the cohort, immune exposure information was limited to CMV serostatus. A further reported finding was that TCR beta sequences accurately predicted the HLA-A and HLA-B alleles for most subjects in the first cohort. Correlated functional status among segregating V segments might be attributable to linkage disequilibrium, but an unknown experimental factor could not be ruled out. In a later analysis, TCR association rates were found to vary across HLA loci, with the most associated TCRs seen for DRB1 alleles and the fewest for HLA-C alleles. In a later genetic analysis, a missense DCLRE1C variant was associated with V-gene and J-gene trimming of TCR beta chains, and the association was replicated in an independent cohort. Because some donors lacked HLA typing at each locus, the association tests relied only on the typed subset. In a later genetic analysis, fewer N-insertions in productive TCRs were reported among donors in an Asian-associated ancestry cluster than the roughly 700-donor mean.

This sequence was found in a woman aged 18-29 years in good health and CMV-seronegative. The specimen sequenced was PBMCs. Recombination linked TRBV10-2 to TRBJ2-2; 8 junctional bases match TRBD2. The DNA reads as follows: TGCGCCAGCAGGGGGACTAGTCGCGTGGACACCGGGGAGCTGTTTTTT. Its translation is CASRGTSRVDTGELFF.